This TCR beta chain was identified during a study of CD8 T cells in Susac syndrome. Worth noting for this clonotype: Its antigen is unknown.

The patients serving as multiple sclerosis controls were treatment-naive. They had stable or active relapsing-remitting disease and fulfilled revised McDonald criteria. It was negative isolation that provided the CD8+ and CD4+ T cells, whereas TEMRA cells were enriched by FACS. J lost 4 bases, V lost 5 bases, and 16 bases had no gene match. CDR1 and CDR2 (germline): SGDLS, YYNGEE. The CDR3 consists of 17 residues. Overall study findings and caveats: It was acknowledged in the study that the number of individuals who were included in its TCR sequencing and HLA analysis was relatively small.

The authors reverse transcribed roughly 0.5 to 1 ug RNA with random hexamers. Amplification of TCR beta CDR3 by immunoSEQ multiplex PCR spanned 54 Vbeta and 13 Jbeta. TCRdb itself ran the immunoSEQ multiplex PCR reads through MiXCR, one entry per CDR3 protein. The data contain around 280,000 distinct CDR3 sequences, roughly 84% of them singletons. V is TRBV9 and J is TRBJ1-2; TRBD1 aligns across 8 bases. The TCR sequence derives from a human donor with multiple sclerosis. The source material was CD8+ T cells from PBMCs. CDR3 sequence reads: CASSRSIPGGHAYGYTF. CDR3 nucleotides: TGTGCCAGCAGTCGTTCCATTCCAGGGGGCCATGCCTATGGCTACACCTTC.